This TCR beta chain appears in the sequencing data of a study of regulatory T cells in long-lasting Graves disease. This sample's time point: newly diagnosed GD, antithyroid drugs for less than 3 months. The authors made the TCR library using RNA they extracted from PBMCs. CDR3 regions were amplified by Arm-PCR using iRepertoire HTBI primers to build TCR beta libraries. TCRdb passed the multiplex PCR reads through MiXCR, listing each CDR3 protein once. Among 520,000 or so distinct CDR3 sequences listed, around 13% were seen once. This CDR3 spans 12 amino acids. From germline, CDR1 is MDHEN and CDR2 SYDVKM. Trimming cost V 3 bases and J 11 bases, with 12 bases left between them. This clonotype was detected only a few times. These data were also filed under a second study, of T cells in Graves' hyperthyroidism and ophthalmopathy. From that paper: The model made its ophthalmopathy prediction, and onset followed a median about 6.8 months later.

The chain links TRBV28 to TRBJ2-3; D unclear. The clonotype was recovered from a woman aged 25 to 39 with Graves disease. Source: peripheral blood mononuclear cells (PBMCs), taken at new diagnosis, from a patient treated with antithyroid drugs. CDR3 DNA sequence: TGTGCCAGCAGTTTCCAAGGACCTGGGCAGTATTTT. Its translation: CASSFQGPGQYF.